This TCR beta chain was obtained from a study of blood T cell repertoires in COVID-19. Study overall: The United States, Italy and Spain supplied acute and convalescent COVID-19 samples. Sources were T cells, B-cell-depleted T cells, or PBMCs; the material itself was cDNA or gDNA.

There are 14 residues in the CDR3. Germline V lookup: CDR1 MNHEY, CDR2 SVGAGI. V shed 6 bases and J 5 bases; nucleotides not matched to a gene: 8. In the authors' methods: Amplified reference gene primers provided the basis for estimating nucleated cell counts. The table came from immunoSEQ multiplex PCR; TCRdb's copy has only in-frame clones and leaves some out. The V and J calls and the clone size are those of that table, but D and trimming were determined from the DNA. The table lists 300,000 or so clones, 87% of them singletons. This sequence was found in a woman in her 40s who had recovered from COVID-19. Sequenced: peripheral blood. The chain uses TRBV6-5 and TRBJ2-3, with 7 nucleotides matching TRBD1. CDR3 sequence reads: CASSFLDREDTQYF. The CDR3 nucleotides read TGTGCCAGCAGCTTTCTCGACAGGGAAGATACGCAGTATTTT.